This T cell receptor (beta chain) derives from a study of Tregs in tolerant kidney transplant recipients. Recipients received nonmyeloablative bone marrow transplants from related graft donors, with transient mixed chimerism. Some clones are missing from TCRdb's copy, which holds only in-frame ones; the method was immunoSEQ multiplex PCR. The repertoire holds tens of thousands of clones, with over 75% as singletons. V was shortened by 5 bases and J by 5 bases, with 13 bases between the two germline ends. CDR1 SGDLS and CDR2 YYNGEE come from the germline V gene. The CDR3 contains 13 residues. General observations from the study: No direct test of biological reproducibility was done here. Nucleotide sequences could not be compared across some patients' samples due to primer changes.

Of note for this clone: The antigen is unknown.

The rearrangement uses TRBV9 and TRBJ2-5; no clear D. The sequencing used CD8+ T cells from blood (PBMCs), collected 6 months after the transplant. The TCR originated in a human patient who received a combined kidney and bone marrow transplant. A subset of T cells may come from the graft donor. The CDR3 sequence is CASSALNGETQYF. For the CDR3, the DNA is TGTGCCAGCAGTGCGTTAAACGGGGAGACCCAGTACTTC. Full variable domain (missing parts from reference TRBV9 and TRBJ2-5): DSGVTQTPKHLITATGQRVTLRCSPRSGDLSVYWYQQSLDQGLQFLIQYYNGEERAKGNILERFSAQQFPDLHSELNLSSLELGDSALYFCASSALNGETQYFGPGTRLLVL.